The source of this T cell receptor (beta chain) is a study of shared clonotypes between healthy human individuals. Overall study results and limits: Genetic and exposure-history diversity was limited by the small donor number. It was only blood that was sampled, and tissue repertoires likely differ.

V was clipped by 8 bases and J by 11 bases; unmatched bases: 16. CDR1 LNHNV and CDR2 YYDKDF come from the germline V gene (reference sequence). The CDR3 spans 15 residues. Across several immunoSEQ plates, the genomic DNA of each subset was split evenly. TCRdb keeps only in-frame clones here, not all; method: immunoSEQ multiplex PCR. Of around 430,000 clones listed, roughly 77% are singletons. Comment on this clone: What it binds is unknown.

What was sequenced was PBMCs. The chain links TRBV15 to TRBJ2-3; 10 bases line up with TRBD1. This sequence originates from a middle-aged woman in good health. Some clones in this sample may be carry-over from other donors' samples. CDR3 sequence (DNA): TGTGCCACCTCACATCCGGGACAGGGGATGGGTGAGCAGTATTTT. Encoded protein: CATSHPGQGMGEQYF.